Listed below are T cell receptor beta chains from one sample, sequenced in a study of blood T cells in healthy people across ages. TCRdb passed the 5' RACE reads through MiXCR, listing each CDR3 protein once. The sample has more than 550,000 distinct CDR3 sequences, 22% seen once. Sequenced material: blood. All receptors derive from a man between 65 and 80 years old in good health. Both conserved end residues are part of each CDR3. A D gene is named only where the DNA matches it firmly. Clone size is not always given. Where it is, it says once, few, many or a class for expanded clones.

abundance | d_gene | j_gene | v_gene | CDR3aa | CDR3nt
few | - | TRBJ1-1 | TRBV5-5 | CASSLGGAGRTEAFF | TGTGCCAGCAGCTTGGGCGGGGCAGGGCGGACTGAAGCTTTCTTT
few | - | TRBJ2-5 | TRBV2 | CASSKGETQYF | TGTGCCAGCAGTAAGGGGGAGACCCAGTACTTC
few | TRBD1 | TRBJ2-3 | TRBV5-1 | CAARSGQAETDTQYF | TGCGCCGCAAGGAGTGGACAGGCGGAGACAGATACGCAGTATTTT
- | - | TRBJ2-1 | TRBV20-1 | CSASDHGGASYNEQFF | TGCAGTGCTAGTGATCATGGCGGGGCATCCTACAATGAGCAGTTCTTC
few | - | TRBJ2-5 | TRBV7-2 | CASREGGKETQYF | TGTGCCAGCAGGGAGGGGGGGAAAGAGACCCAGTACTTC
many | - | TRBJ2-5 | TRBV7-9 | CASSSPRETQYF | TGTGCCAGCAGCTCCCCCAGGGAGACCCAGTACTTC
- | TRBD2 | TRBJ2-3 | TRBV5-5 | CASSLEAGEDTQYF | TGTGCCAGTAGCTTGGAAGCGGGGGAGGATACGCAGTATTTT
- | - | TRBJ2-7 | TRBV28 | CASSLTSDSYEQYF | TGTGCCAGCAGTTTAACCAGTGATAGCTACGAGCAGTACTTC
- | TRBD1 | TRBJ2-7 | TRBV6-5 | CASSPDRAAYEQYF | TGTGCCAGCAGCCCGGACAGGGCGGCCTACGAGCAGTACTTC
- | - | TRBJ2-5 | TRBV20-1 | CSALGGNQETQYF | TGCAGTGCCCTTGGGGGGAACCAAGAGACCCAGTACTTC
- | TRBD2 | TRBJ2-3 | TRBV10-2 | CASSESWRGGDTQYF | TGCGCCAGCAGTGAGTCTTGGCGGGGGGGCGATACGCAGTATTTT
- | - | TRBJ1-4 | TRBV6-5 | CASSYGGSGKDEKLFF | TGTGCCAGCAGTTACGGCGGAAGTGGGAAGGATGAAAAACTGTTTTTT
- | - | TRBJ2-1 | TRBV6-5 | CASSFGQLYNEQFF | TGTGCCAGCAGTTTCGGGCAGCTCTACAATGAGCAGTTCTTC
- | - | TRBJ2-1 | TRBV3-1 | CASSQEPQYNEQFF | TGTGCCAGCAGCCAAGAGCCACAATACAATGAGCAGTTCTTC
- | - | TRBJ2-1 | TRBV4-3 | CASSQDAGPGEQFF | TGCGCCAGCAGCCAAGATGCCGGGCCGGGGGAGCAGTTCTTC
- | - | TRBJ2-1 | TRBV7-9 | CASSTAGTLYNEQFF | TGTGCCAGCAGCACCGCCGGGACACTGTACAATGAGCAGTTCTTC
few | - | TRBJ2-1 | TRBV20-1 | CSARPQRGEQFF | TGCAGTGCCCGTCCACAAAGGGGTGAGCAGTTCTTC
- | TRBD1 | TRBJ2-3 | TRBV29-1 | CSVWTGSTDTQYF | TGCAGCGTCTGGACAGGGAGCACAGATACGCAGTATTTT
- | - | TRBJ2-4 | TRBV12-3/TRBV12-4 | CASSFGLNIQYF | TGTGCCAGCAGTTTTGGCCTTAACATTCAGTACTTC
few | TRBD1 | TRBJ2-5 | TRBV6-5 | CASSPRQGWRETQYF | TGTGCCAGCAGTCCTCGACAGGGTTGGAGAGAGACCCAGTACTTC
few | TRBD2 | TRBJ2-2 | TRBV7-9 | CASSQRTSGRLNTGELFF | TGTGCCAGCAGCCAGCGGACTAGCGGGAGACTGAACACCGGGGAGCTGTTTTTT
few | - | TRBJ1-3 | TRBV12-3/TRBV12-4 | CASTSGSSGNTIYF | TGTGCCAGCACCTCGGGAAGCTCTGGAAACACCATATATTTT
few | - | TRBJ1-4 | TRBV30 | CAWHPGTSNEKLFF | TGTGCCTGGCACCCCGGGACCTCTAATGAAAAACTGTTTTTT
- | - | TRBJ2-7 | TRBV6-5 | CASRERDQSTYEQYF | TGTGCCAGCAGGGAAAGGGACCAATCAACCTACGAGCAGTACTTC
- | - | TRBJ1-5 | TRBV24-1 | CATSERGAGDDQPQHF | TGTGCCACCAGTGAGAGGGGGGCAGGGGATGATCAGCCCCAGCATTTT
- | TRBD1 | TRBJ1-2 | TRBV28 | CASSLSDREGYGYTF | TGTGCCAGCAGTTTATCAGACAGGGAAGGGTATGGCTACACCTTC
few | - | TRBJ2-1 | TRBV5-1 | CASSLEGTSEQFF | TGCGCCAGCAGCTTGGAGGGTACGAGTGAGCAGTTCTTC
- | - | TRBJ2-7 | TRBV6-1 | CASERSFYEQYF | TGTGCCAGCGAGAGGAGCTTCTACGAGCAGTACTTC